Shown below are 28 T cell receptor beta chains from a single sample sequenced in a study of response to subunit inactivated influenza vaccine. TCRdb re-called the RT-PCR reads through MiXCR, storing one row per CDR3 protein. The sample includes fewer than 750,000 distinct CDR3 sequences, 11% to 15% of them seen just once. The sequenced sample was PBMCs from blood, obtained 12 days after vaccination. The receptors shown here come from a man aged 50 to 59 who received an inactivated influenza vaccine.

The J gene is TRBJ2-3, the V gene TRBV21-1; TRBD1, the D gene given by the table, was not confirmed from the DNA. TRBV21-1 is given as a pseudogene. This CDR3 contains 15 residues. The CDR3 sequence is CASISGGPRPDTQYF. CDR3 nucleotides: TGTGCCAGCATATCTGGGGGGCCCCGCCCAGATACGCAGTATTTT.

The table lists this clonotype with a few counts. The rearrangement joins TRBV7-2 to TRBJ1-5; D possibly corresponds to TRBD1 (6 bases). The CDR3 consists of 15 residues. Germline CDR1 reads SGHTA; CDR2 reads FQGNSA. V was pared by 3 bases and J by 6 bases, with 15 bases between. For the CDR3, the DNA is TGTGCCAGCAGCTTGCAAGGGGGTTCGATTCAGCCCCAGCATTTT. It is translated as CASSLQGGSIQPQHF. Full variable domain (outside the CDR3, taken from reference TRBV7-2 and TRBJ1-5): GAGVSQSPSNKVTEKGKDVELRCDPISGHTALYWYRQSLGQGLEFLIYFQGNSAPDKSGLPSDRFSAERTGGSVSTLTIQRTQQEDSAVYLCASSLQGGSIQPQHFGDGTRLSIL.

This clonotype was observed a few times. V is TRBV5-1 and J is TRBJ2-2; D is unclear. Trimming cost V 6 bases and J 1 base, with 7 bases left between them. This CDR3 comprises 13 residues. Germline lookup yields CDR1 SGHRS and CDR2 YFSETQ. The CDR3 DNA reads TGCGCCAGCAAAACAGAGAACACCGGGGAGCTGTTTTTT. Its translation: CASKTENTGELFF.

CDR3 sequence reads: CASSFRVGGELFF. In nucleotides, the CDR3 is TGTGCCAGCAGTTTTAGGGTGGGCGGGGAGCTGTTTTTT. J is TRBJ2-2 and V is TRBV11-2; D not certain. In germline, CDR1 is SGHAT, CDR2 FQNNGV. The CDR3 is 13 residues long. Trimming pared 6 bases from V and 7 bases from J, leaving 12 bases between.

In this sample, this clonotype turned up a few times. Written as DNA, the CDR3 is TGTGCCATCAGTCGGGACGGGGTGTATAATTCACCCCTCCACTTT. It encodes CAISRDGVYNSPLHF. The rearrangement links TRBV10-3 to TRBJ1-6, with TRBD1 as a possible D gene (5 bases). CDR3 length: 15 residues. The germline V gene encodes CDR1 ENHRY and CDR2 SYGVKD. Trimming cost V 5 bases and J 4 bases, with 12 bases left between them.

Ten or more counts support this clonotype. V is TRBV5-1 and J is TRBJ2-7; TRBD1 agrees at 7 bases. This CDR3 comprises 14 residues. In germline, CDR1 is SGHRS, CDR2 YFSETQ. Unmatched junction bases numbered 5, after V lost 4 bases and J lost 1 base. Here the CDR3 DNA reads TGCGCCAGCAGCCCCGGACAGGCGTCCTACGAGCAGTACTTC. Amino acids: CASSPGQASYEQYF.

This chain uses TRBV11-2 with TRBJ2-1; possible D gene TRBD2, 5 bases. The CDR3 loop spans 14 amino acids. V lost 4 bases and J 2 bases, leaving 9 bases between the germline ends. CDR1 and CDR2 from the germline V gene are SGHAT and FQNNGV. CDR3 region: CASSWTGAYNEQFF. Here the CDR3 DNA reads TGTGCCAGCAGCTGGACTGGGGCCTACAATGAGCAGTTCTTC.

This clonotype came up many times. The chain couples TRBV7-2 to TRBJ2-7; D remains ambiguous. This CDR3 contains 14 residues. The V end lost 2 bases, the J end lost 2 bases, and 10 bases lay between the germline ends. CDR1 and CDR2 (germline): SGHTA, FQGNSA. For the CDR3, the DNA is TGTGCCAGCAGCTTACGTGAGTTAGCCTACGAGCAGTACTTC. It specifies CASSLRELAYEQYF.

The table lists this clonotype with a few counts. The CDR3 coding sequence is TGCAGTGCGATCCGGGACAGAGGGGACGAGCAGTACTTC. It yields the protein CSAIRDRGDEQYF. The chain has TRBV20-1 and TRBJ2-7; TRBD1 matches at 7 bases. The CDR3 totals 13 residues. Losses at the gene ends were 6 bases for V and 5 bases for J; bases not matched to a gene: 10. CDR1 and CDR2 from the germline V gene are DFQATT and SNEGSKA (reference sequence).

This clonotype has a count of ten or more. This chain joins TRBV12-3 or TRBV12-4 and TRBJ2-5; 7 nucleotides align to TRBD1. This CDR3 is 13 amino acids long. Trimming removed 6 bases from V and 2 bases from J; junction bases left unmatched: 3. Written as DNA, the CDR3 is TGTGCCAGCAGGTGGACAGGACAAGAGACCCAGTACTTC. It encodes CASRWTGQETQYF.

Of note for this clonotype: The junction and the germline gene differ at one end; a read error may be behind it. The V and J genes are TRBV20-1 and TRBJ2-3, with TRBD2 matching over 7 bases. The CDR3 consists of 16 residues. Germline values: CDR1 DFQATT, CDR2 SNEGSKA (reference sequence). CDR3: CCAHLGLADSTDTQYF. The DNA for the CDR3 is TGCTGTGCCCACCTGGGGCTAGCGGATAGCACAGATACGCAGTATTTT.

This clonotype appeared a few times. The chain joins TRBV3-1 to TRBJ2-7, with 7 positions matching TRBD1. Germline V gene lookup returns CDR1 LGHDT and CDR2 YNNKEL (reference sequence). J gave up 5 bases and V 1 base, and 8 bases lay outside the gene matches. This CDR3 region has 15 residues. DNA for the CDR3: TGTGCCAGCAGCCAAGGCGGACAGGTACCTAACGAGCAGTACTTC. Translating it yields CASSQGGQVPNEQYF.

V gene TRBV29-1 combines with J gene TRBJ2-7; 10 bases map to TRBD2. CDR3 size: 14 residues. The germline V gene has CDR1 SQVTM and CDR2 ANQGSEA. With V trimmed by 6 bases and J by 1 base, 6 bases remained unmatched. In DNA, the CDR3 is TGCAGCGTCCAGCGGGAGGGACAGTCCTACGAGCAGTACTTC. Translation: CSVQREGQSYEQYF.

This chain uses TRBV5-1 with TRBJ2-3, with TRBD1 identical over 9 bases. The CDR3 length is 15 residues. The junction had 7 bases not matched to a gene; V was cut back by 3 bases and J by 5 bases. Germline loops: CDR1 SGHRS, CDR2 YFSETQ. CDR3 nucleotides: TGCGCCAGCAGCTATCGGACAGGGGAGGTAGATACGCAGTATTTT. Protein product: CASSYRTGEVDTQYF.

This chain uses TRBV2 with TRBJ2-7; D unclear. The germline CDR1 and CDR2 sequences are SNHLY and FYNNEI. This CDR3 comprises 11 residues. With 3 bases removed from V and 12 bases from J, the gap between germline ends came to 12 bases. CDR3 amino acids: CASSEGSRGYF. CDR3 nucleotides: TGTGCCAGCAGTGAGGGGTCCCGCGGGTACTTC.

J is TRBJ2-2 and V is TRBV6-5; possibly TRBD2 for D (7 bases). This CDR3 contains 15 residues. V was clipped by 2 bases and J by 6 bases, with 13 bases between them. Germline V CDR1 and CDR2: MNHEY, SVGAGI. The CDR3 coding sequence is TGTGCCAGCAGTTACACGGGGGGACACGCCGGGGAGCTGTTTTTT. It codes for CASSYTGGHAGELFF.

The rearrangement uses TRBV12-3 or TRBV12-4 and TRBJ1-4; TRBD1 is a possible D gene (6 bases). V was cut by 2 bases and J by 7 bases, with 11 bases left in between. This CDR3 has 14 residues. The CDR3 loop reads CASSLSGGGEKLFF. In DNA form, the CDR3 reads TGTGCCAGCAGTTTATCGGGGGGCGGTGAAAAACTGTTTTTT.

The V call is TRBV20-1, the J call TRBJ2-1, with D perhaps matching TRBD2 (5 bases). CDR3 length: 16 amino acids. CDR1 is DFQATT and CDR2 is SNEGSKA in the germline V gene (reference sequence). V gave up 4 bases and J gave up 1 base, with 17 bases separating them. As DNA, the CDR3 is TGCAGTGCTACTCGAAGCGGCCACGCTTCCTACAATGAGCAGTTCTTC. This translates into CSATRSGHASYNEQFF.

This clonotype was seen just once. V usage is TRBV29-1 and J usage is TRBJ1-5; D perhaps matches TRBD1 (5 bases). Germline CDR1 reads SQVTM; CDR2 reads ANQGSEA. The CDR3 contains 13 residues. V shed 6 bases and J shed 6 bases, with 15 bases lying between them. CDR3 DNA: TGCAGCGTCCTAGAGGACAATACTCAGCCCCAGCATTTT. Amino acid sequence: CSVLEDNTQPQHF.

This chain connects TRBV6-1 to TRBJ2-1; the D is unclear. This CDR3 is built from 17 residues. Trimming cost V 2 bases and J 0 bases, with 14 bases left between them. CDR1 and CDR2 (germline): MNHNS, SASEGT. CDR3 nucleotides: TGTGCCAGCAGTGAATCTCCAGGCCATCGCTCCTACAATGAGCAGTTCTTC. It translates to CASSESPGHRSYNEQFF.

This chain joins TRBV4-3 and TRBJ2-1; the match to TRBD2 covers 8 bases. Trimming took 5 bases from V and 0 from J; bases not matched to a gene: 3. The CDR3 length is 15 residues. CDR1 is LGHNA, CDR2 YSLEER, per germline. The CDR3 loop is CASSALAGSYNEQFF. CDR3 bases: TGCGCCAGCAGCGCTCTAGCGGGCTCCTACAATGAGCAGTTCTTC.

This clonotype has just a few counts. The gene calls are TRBV7-2 and TRBJ2-7; D is unclear. Germline V gives CDR1 SGHTA, CDR2 FQGNSA. The V end was cut by 2 bases, the J end by 0 bases, with 14 bases between. The CDR3 is 16 residues long. The CDR3 DNA reads as TGTGCCAGCAGCTTAAACCCGCACCTGGGCTCCTACGAGCAGTACTTC. This codes for CASSLNPHLGSYEQYF. The full variable domain, its missing parts supplied by reference TRBV7-2 and TRBJ2-7, is GAGVSQSPSNKVTEKGKDVELRCDPISGHTALYWYRQSLGQGLEFLIYFQGNSAPDKSGLPSDRFSAERTGGSVSTLTIQRTQQEDSAVYLCASSLNPHLGSYEQYFGPGTRLTVT.

V and J are TRBV4-1 and TRBJ2-2; D uncertain. Trimming left V 3 bases short and J 0 bases short, with 14 bases between. The CDR3 runs to 17 residues. The germline V gene encodes CDR1 MGHRA and CDR2 YSYEKL. CDR3 sequence reads: CASSQTGPASNTGELFF. The CDR3, as DNA: TGCGCCAGCAGCCAGACCGGGCCTGCGTCGAACACCGGGGAGCTGTTTTTT.

V is TRBV7-2 and J is TRBJ2-3; 10 nucleotides match TRBD2. CDR3 length: 17 amino acids. With V trimmed by 3 bases and J by 5 bases, 11 bases remained unmatched. Germline assignment: CDR1 SGHTA and CDR2 FQGNSA. This chain's CDR3 is CASSFSSSGSLGDTQYF. CDR3 DNA: TGTGCCAGCAGCTTCTCATCTAGCGGGAGTTTAGGAGATACGCAGTATTTT.

The chain combines TRBV20-1 with TRBJ2-3; a weak D match, TRBD2 (6 bases). This CDR3 has 13 residues. The germline V gene encodes CDR1 DFQATT and CDR2 SNEGSKA (reference sequence). Trimming stripped 0 bases from V and 6 bases from J, with 10 bases between. The CDR3 DNA is TGCAGTGCTAGAGATTGGCTAGCGGATACGCAGTATTTT. This translates into CSARDWLADTQYF.

The chain combines TRBV3-1 with TRBJ2-1; 13 bases are a match to TRBD2. In germline, CDR1 is LGHDT, CDR2 YNNKEL (reference sequence). The CDR3 spans 15 residues. J gave up 15 bases and V 2 bases, and 10 bases lay outside the gene matches. As DNA, the CDR3 is TGTGCCAGCAGCCAATTTTTGGGACTAGCGGGATACAGGTTCTTC. This codes for CASSQFLGLAGYRFF.

The table lists this clonotype with a few counts. V gene TRBV13 combines with J gene TRBJ2-1; 14 bases map to TRBD2. Losses at the gene ends were 4 bases for V and 6 bases for J; bases not matched to a gene: 5. CDR3 length: 16 amino acids. Germline CDR1 reads PRHDT; CDR2 reads FYEKMQ (reference sequence). The CDR3 DNA reads TGTGCCAGCAGCTGGAGACTAGCGGGAGGGGTCAATGAGCAGTTCTTC. Its translation is CASSWRLAGGVNEQFF.

This clonotype has only a few counts. The rearrangement uses TRBV20-1 and TRBJ2-7, with D possibly being TRBD1 or TRBD2 (5 bases each). The germline V and J ends were trimmed by 3 bases and 6 bases, with 15 bases remaining between them. The CDR3 spans 13 residues. Germline values: CDR1 DFQATT, CDR2 SNEGSKA (reference sequence). The CDR3 loop reads CSASGGTWGEQYF. CDR3 nucleotides: TGCAGTGCTAGTGGTGGGACCTGGGGCGAGCAGTACTTC.